This TCR beta chain was identified during a study of T cells in Graves' hyperthyroidism and ophthalmopathy. Study findings and constraints: The model forecast ophthalmopathy, anticipating it by a median approximately 6.1 months before onset. A model of 13 V-J pairs discriminated ophthalmopathy from stable hyperthyroidism. Clonotypes that were expanded in thyroid above 0.001 mostly appeared in blood too.

Duration under 3 months, a NOSPECS grade of at least 4, and a Clinical Activity Score of at least 3 characterized the ophthalmopathy patients. Amplification of TCR beta CDR3 regions used RNA as the template. A set of HTBI primers served as the primers for a first-round RT-PCR of the TCR CDR3. TCRdb re-called the multiplex PCR reads with MiXCR, one entry per CDR3 protein. The sample lists about 58,000 distinct CDR3 sequences; roughly 49% were seen once. Germline CDR1 KGHSH, CDR2 LQKENI. The CDR3 has 13 amino acids. To note about this clonotype: Its antigen is still unknown. One junction end does not reproduce the germline sequence, and a read error may be involved.

The sequence was collected from a woman in her twenties or thirties with Graves' ophthalmopathy. The chain uses TRBV18 and TRBJ1-3, with unresolved D. Material for sequencing was blood. CDR3 in DNA: TGTGCCAGCTCCGAAGGGTCTGGAAACACCGTATATTTT. Protein product: CASSEGSGNTVYF.